Described below is a single T cell receptor delta chain sequence and its context. At one of its ends the junction is not consistent with the germline gene, which may arise from a read error. TCRdb applied CATT to the reads for clone calling. The sample contains about 7,500 delta-chain clones, about 2% of which appear only once. This record comes from a study of gamma-delta chains in newborns, infants, children. Study at large: Microbial exposure reportedly drives polyclonal innate γδ T cell expansion after birth.

The CDR3 sequence is 15 residues long. Germline assignment: CDR1 GEAIGNYY and CDR2 EKD. Sequenced material: blood. The rearrangement links TRDV2 to TRDJ3; weak D call: TRDD3 (5 bases). The sequence was collected from a child who was a newborn, infant or young child, either healthy, febrile or measles-vaccinated (not recorded which). The CDR3 is CACDGLSWDTRQMFF. The DNA for the CDR3 is TGTGCCTGTGACGGCCTCTCCTGGGATACCCGACAGATGTTTTTC.